These 19 T cell receptor beta chains originate from one sample sequenced in a study of cytomegalovirus exposure and HLA in healthy donors. Researchers ran the PCR with 60 Vbeta and 13 Jbeta primers. Profiling relied on immunoSEQ multiplex PCR, and the TCRdb table lists in-frame clones only, not all of them. The sample table includes just over 200,000 clones. The sequencing input was PBMCs. These receptors were obtained from a girl aged 2-10 years in good health and CMV-seropositive.

This chain links TRBV11-2 with TRBJ2-2, with 8 bases matching TRBD2. Looked up from germline, CDR1 is SGHAT and CDR2 is FQNNGV. The ends lost 7 bases at V and 6 bases at J; junction bases unmatched: 13. This CDR3 comprises 16 residues. The CDR3 DNA is TGTGCCAGCACCCACGGGGGGACTAGGGCTTCCGGGGAGCTGTTTTTT. Translating gives CASTHGGTRASGELFF. Based on the CDR3 plus reference TRBV11-2 and TRBJ2-2, the full variable domain is EAGVAQSPRYKIIEKRQSVAFWCNPISGHATLYWYQQILGQGPKLLIQFQNNGVVDDSQLPKDRFSAERLKGVDSTLKIQPAKLEDSAVYLCASTHGGTRASGELFFGEGSRLTVL.

The chain recombines TRBV7-2 with TRBJ2-6, with D uncertain. Trimming stripped 4 bases from V and 0 bases from J, with 7 bases between. This CDR3 comprises 15 residues. Germline assignment: CDR1 SGHTA and CDR2 FQGNSA. The CDR3 nucleotides are TGTGCCAGCAGCTCAAGCCTCTCTGGGGCCAACGTCCTGACTTTC. This sequence encodes CASSSSLSGANVLTF.

The gene calls are TRBV7-9 and TRBJ1-2; 7 positions match TRBD1. Germline-derived CDR1 and CDR2 are SEHNR and FQNEAQ (reference sequence). The CDR3 loop spans 13 amino acids. V gave up 5 bases and J gave up 5 bases; unmatched junction bases: 5. The chain's CDR3 is CASSTGTDYGYTF. CDR3 nucleotide sequence: TGTGCCAGCAGCACCGGGACAGATTATGGCTACACCTTC.

The rearrangement links TRBV28 to TRBJ2-7; the D gene is possibly TRBD1 (6 bases). Germline lookup yields CDR1 MDHEN and CDR2 SYDVKM. This CDR3 region has 14 residues. The V and J ends lost 5 bases and 4 bases respectively, with 15 bases between them. The CDR3 region has the DNA TGTGCCAGCAGTCGACAGGACATGGGGTACGAGCAGTACTTC. The encoded protein is CASSRQDMGYEQYF.

The genes are TRBV28 and TRBJ2-3; 13 nucleotides line up with TRBD2. The CDR3 has 16 amino acids. The V gene's germline CDR1 is MDHEN and CDR2 SYDVKM. V lost 6 bases, J lost 2 bases, and 5 bases stayed unmatched. The CDR3 region is CASSGTSGTITDTQYF. CDR3 sequence (DNA): TGTGCCAGCAGCGGGACTAGCGGGACGATCACAGATACGCAGTATTTT.

The V and J genes are TRBV7-2 and TRBJ2-2, with D possibly being TRBD2 (6 bases). The CDR3 covers 17 residues. CDR1 and CDR2 from the germline V gene are SGHTA and FQGNSA. The V gene lost 4 bases and the J gene lost 1 base, with 16 bases spanning the gap. This CDR3 is CASSSSRLVGNTGELFF. CDR3 DNA: TGTGCCAGCAGCTCCTCCCGACTAGTAGGGAACACCGGGGAGCTGTTTTTT. Together with reference TRBV7-2 and TRBJ2-2, the CDR3 gives the full variable domain: GAGVSQSPSNKVTEKGKDVELRCDPISGHTALYWYRQSLGQGLEFLIYFQGNSAPDKSGLPSDRFSAERTGGSVSTLTIQRTQQEDSAVYLCASSSSRLVGNTGELFFGEGSRLTVL.

The chain is built from TRBV28 and TRBJ2-7; possibly TRBD2 for D (6 bases). Germline V gene data show CDR1 as MDHEN and CDR2 as SYDVKM. Trimming pared 5 bases from V and 0 bases from J, leaving 14 bases between. This CDR3 spans 15 amino acids. This chain's CDR3 is CASSPGLTYSYEQYF. Written as DNA, the CDR3 is TGTGCCAGCAGTCCGGGACTTACATACTCCTACGAGCAGTACTTC.

The rearrangement links TRBV5-1 to TRBJ2-7, with a possible D match to TRBD2 (6 bases). V was pared by 3 bases and J by 0 bases, with 16 bases between. The CDR3 runs to 16 residues. Germline CDR1 is SGHRS and CDR2 is YFSETQ. DNA of the CDR3: TGCGCCAGCAGCTCTTCCCTCGGGACTGACTCCTACGAGCAGTACTTC. It is translated as CASSSSLGTDSYEQYF.

The chain links TRBV15 to TRBJ2-7, with D possibly matching TRBD1 (6 bases). V was cut by 6 bases and J by 7 bases, with 22 bases left in between. Germline CDR1 is LNHNV and CDR2 is YYDKDF (reference sequence). This CDR3 has 15 residues. DNA of the CDR3: TGTGCCACCAGTAATGACCATAACAGGGCTTGGGAGCAGTACTTC. Residues: CATSNDHNRAWEQYF.

This chain joins TRBV15 and TRBJ1-4, with D possibly matching TRBD1 (5 bases). Germline CDR1 is LNHNV and CDR2 is YYDKDF (reference sequence). This CDR3 spans 14 amino acids. V was clipped by 2 bases and J by 7 bases, with 11 bases between them. This CDR3 is CATSRRGEGEKLFF. DNA for the CDR3: TGTGCCACCAGCAGACGGGGGGAGGGTGAAAAACTGTTTTTT. Based on the CDR3 plus reference TRBV15 and TRBJ1-4, the full variable domain is DAMVIQNPRYQVTQFGKPVTLSCSQTLNHNVMYWYQQKSSQAPKLLFHYYDKDFNNEADTPDNFQSRRPNTSFCFLDIRSPGLGDTAMYLCATSRRGEGEKLFFGSGTQLSVL.

The V gene is TRBV14, the J gene TRBJ1-2; D remains ambiguous. With 2 bases removed from V and 3 bases from J, the gap between germline ends came to 4 bases. The CDR3 contains 12 residues. Germline V gene sequence: CDR1 SGHDN, CDR2 FVKESK. Here the CDR3 reads CASSQLDYGYTF. In nucleotides, the CDR3 is TGTGCCAGCAGCCAACTAGACTATGGCTACACCTTC.

V is TRBV5-1 and J is TRBJ2-5; D is ambiguous. This CDR3 is built from 14 residues. Germline V gives CDR1 SGHRS, CDR2 YFSETQ. The V gene lost 0 bases and the J gene lost 5 bases, with 11 bases spanning the gap. The CDR3 protein is CASSLAQVKETQYF. CDR3 sequence (DNA): TGCGCCAGCAGCTTGGCCCAGGTTAAGGAGACCCAGTACTTC.

About this clone itself: Other DNA sequences of this sample code for an identical CDR3. V usage is TRBV27 and J usage is TRBJ2-5, with D hard to call. V was clipped by 6 bases and J by 2 bases, with 4 bases between them. The CDR3 runs to 11 residues. Per the germline V gene, CDR1 is MNHEY and CDR2 is SMNVEV (reference sequence). The CDR3 loop reads CASRLQETQYF. CDR3 bases: TGTGCCAGCAGGCTACAAGAGACCCAGTACTTC.

V is TRBV27 and J is TRBJ2-1; D gene unclear. Trimming took off 6 bases at V and 6 bases at J, with 6 bases between the two ends. Per the germline V gene, CDR1 is MNHEY and CDR2 is SMNVEV (reference sequence). The CDR3 sequence is 11 residues long. CDR3 region: CASSTFNEQFF. CDR3 DNA sequence: TGTGCCAGCAGCACATTCAATGAGCAGTTCTTC.

The V call is TRBV7-9, the J call TRBJ2-7; 11 bases map to TRBD2. The V gene's germline CDR1 is SEHNR and CDR2 FQNEAQ (reference sequence). V dropped 5 bases and J dropped 2; count of bases not matched to a gene: 5. The CDR3 has 15 amino acids. As DNA, the CDR3 is TGTGCCAGCAGCACGCTAGCGGGAGGAACCTACGAGCAGTACTTC. Translated, it gives CASSTLAGGTYEQYF.

V and J are TRBV29-1 and TRBJ1-4, with D perhaps TRBD1 (6 bases). CDR3 length: 12 amino acids. The V end lost 5 bases, the J end lost 5 bases, and 9 bases lay between the germline ends. The germline gives CDR1 SQVTM, CDR2 ANQGSEA. CDR3 loop: CSVRRGNEKLFF. The CDR3 coding sequence is TGCAGCGTTCGCAGGGGAAATGAAAAACTGTTTTTT.

The CDR3 loop reads CASSLGASHTGELFF. The CDR3 region has the DNA TGTGCCAGCAGCTTAGGGGCCAGCCACACCGGGGAGCTGTTTTTT. This rearrangement joins TRBV7-2 to TRBJ2-2, with D hard to call. Germline-derived CDR1 and CDR2 are SGHTA and FQGNSA. V lost 1 base to trimming and J lost 3 bases, with 9 bases between them. The CDR3 is 15 residues long.

J is TRBJ1-2 and V is TRBV30; no clear D. CDR3 length: 14 residues. Germline V gene lookup returns CDR1 GTSNPN and CDR2 SVGIG (reference sequence). V was clipped by 1 base and J by 8 bases, with 17 bases between them. CDR3 sequence: CAWSDPPGFWGYTF. The CDR3 nucleotides read TGTGCCTGGAGTGACCCTCCTGGCTTTTGGGGCTACACCTTC. The full variable domain, with the rest looked up from reference TRBV30 and TRBJ1-2, is SQTIHQWPATLVQPVGSPLSLECTVEGTSNPNLYWYRQAAGRGLQLLFYSVGIGQISSEVPQNLSASRPQDRQFILSSKKLLLSDSGFYLCAWSDPPGFWGYTFGSGTRLTVV.

A remark on this clone: A read error may account for a junction end that differs from germline. The rearrangement links TRBV7-9 to TRBJ1-4, with D perhaps matching TRBD1 (6 bases). This CDR3 region has 14 residues. In germline, CDR1 is SEHNR, CDR2 FQNEAQ (reference sequence). The CDR3 nucleotides are TGTGCCAGCAGATCCACAGGGCCCAATGAAAAACTGTCTTTT. This encodes CASRSTGPNEKLSF.